One sample yielded the 25 T cell receptor beta chains listed below, sequenced in a study of CD8+ T cells in alopecia areata. This sample's treatment: oral pan-JAK inhibitor, 5-10 mg twice daily. Extraction and reverse transcription of RNA yielded cDNA as the sequencing template. TCRdb's table, derived via immunoSEQ multiplex PCR, lists solely in-frame clones and lacks some. The sample holds approximately 180,000 clones; 40% to 65% are singletons and the top ten take approximately 10%. The sequencing used CD8+ T cells sorted from blood, collected at week 24, from a patient treated with tofacitinib. These receptors were collected from a human donor with alopecia areata.

The chain combines TRBV29-1 with TRBJ1-2, with 8 bases lining up with TRBD1. Germline-derived CDR1 and CDR2 are SQVTM and ANQGSEA. The CDR3 extends over 13 amino acids. V trimming: 3 bases; J trimming: 6 bases; junction bases outside the gene matches: 6. The chain's CDR3 is CSVEVGTGDGYTF. The DNA of the CDR3 is TGCAGCGTTGAGGTCGGGACAGGAGATGGCTACACCTTC.

This clone was observed a few times. The gene calls are TRBV14 and TRBJ1-1; possible D gene TRBD1, 5 bases. Trimming removed 0 bases from V and 0 bases from J, with 8 bases in between. The V gene's germline CDR1 is SGHDN and CDR2 FVKESK. The CDR3 totals 15 residues. CDR3 in DNA: TGTGCCAGCAGCCAAGAGACAGAGATGAACACTGAAGCTTTCTTT. The encoded protein is CASSQETEMNTEAFF.

The sample holds a few counts of this clone. The chain recombines TRBV7-9 with TRBJ2-5, with TRBD1 matching 8 bases. Germline CDR1 and CDR2: SEHNR and FQNEAQ (reference sequence). There are 16 residues in the CDR3. V shed 5 bases and J 4 bases; nucleotides not matched to a gene: 12. CDR3 amino acids: CASSGTGQGLRETQYF. For the CDR3, the DNA is TGTGCCAGCAGCGGAACCGGACAGGGCCTGCGAGAGACCCAGTACTTC.

The gene calls are TRBV27 and TRBJ1-1; D possibly corresponds to TRBD1 (5 bases). CDR3 length equals 13 residues. The V end lost 5 bases, the J end lost 2 bases, and 9 bases lay between the germline ends. Germline V gene lookup returns CDR1 MNHEY and CDR2 SMNVEV (reference sequence). The CDR3 reads CASSIGGNTEAFF. Here the CDR3 DNA reads TGTGCCAGCAGTATCGGGGGAAACACTGAAGCTTTCTTT.

This clone came up a few times. The chain joins TRBV27 to TRBJ2-3; the D is unclear. Germline CDR1 reads MNHEY; CDR2 reads SMNVEV (reference sequence). The CDR3 runs to 14 residues. Trimming pared 2 bases from V and 4 bases from J, leaving 10 bases between. This CDR3 reads CASSLGPQADTQYF. DNA of the CDR3: TGTGCCAGCAGTTTAGGACCCCAGGCAGATACGCAGTATTTT.

The table lists this clone with a few counts. The chain is built from TRBV19 and TRBJ1-1, with D possibly being TRBD1 (6 bases). The germline CDR1 and CDR2 sequences are LNHDA and SQIVND (reference sequence). Between the trimmed V and J ends, which lost 3 bases and 0 bases, there was a span of 14 bases. The CDR3 contains 16 residues. CDR3 sequence reads: CASSIRGGWMNTEAFF. The CDR3, as DNA: TGTGCCAGTAGTATTAGAGGGGGTTGGATGAACACTGAAGCTTTCTTT.

This clone was counted only a few times. V gene TRBV29-1 combines with J gene TRBJ1-2; no clear D gene. The CDR3 totals 14 residues. Germline V lookup: CDR1 SQVTM, CDR2 ANQGSEA. V lost 3 bases to trimming and J lost 0 bases, with 11 bases between them. The CDR3 DNA reads TGCAGCGTTGACGCGAAAGTAGCTAACTATGGCTACACCTTC. The encoded protein is CSVDAKVANYGYTF.

The genes are TRBV2 and TRBJ2-2; D not resolved. CDR1 is SNHLY and CDR2 is FYNNEI in the germline V gene. The CDR3 length is 13 residues. V was pared by 5 bases and J by 1 base, with 5 bases between. CDR3 sequence reads: CASSTWNTGELFF. The CDR3 coding sequence is TGTGCCAGCAGTACTTGGAACACCGGGGAGCTGTTTTTT. Supplemented by reference TRBV2 and TRBJ2-2, the full variable domain reads EPEVTQTPSHQVTQMGQEVILRCVPISNHLYFYWYRQILGQKVEFLVSFYNNEISEKSEIFDDQFSVERPDGSNFTLKIRSTKLEDSAMYFCASSTWNTGELFFGEGSRLTVL.

This sequence joins TRBV6-5 and TRBJ2-7; D tentatively reads TRBD1 or TRBD2 (5 bases each). The CDR3 sequence is 14 residues long. Germline-derived CDR1 and CDR2 are MNHEY and SVGAGI. With 2 bases removed from V and 6 bases from J, the gap between germline ends came to 14 bases. The CDR3 DNA is TGTGCCAGCAGTTACACCGAGGGGAGAACCGAGCAGTACTTC. It encodes CASSYTEGRTEQYF.

This chain uses TRBV11-3 with TRBJ1-5; tentative D call: TRBD1 (5 bases). Trimming removed 1 base at V and 0 bases at J, with 7 bases between. Germline loops: CDR1 SGHNT, CDR2 YENEEA. This CDR3 has 15 amino acids. CDR3 coding DNA: TGTGCCAGCAGCTTAGGGGGGAATAGCAATCAGCCCCAGCATTTT. Its translation is CASSLGGNSNQPQHF.

The chain links TRBV10-2 to TRBJ1-2; TRBD1 matches 8 bases. The germline V gene encodes CDR1 WSHSY and CDR2 SAAADI. CDR3 size: 16 residues. Trimming cost V 0 bases and J 3 bases; bases outside gene matches: 6. The DNA for the CDR3 is TGCGCCAGCAGTGAGTCTAGGCAGGGGGCCCACTATGGCTACACCTTC. Translated, it gives CASSESRQGAHYGYTF.

Details on this clone: Other DNA sequences in the same sample also yield this CDR3. The V and J genes are TRBV9 and TRBJ1-1; D remains ambiguous. Germline V gene sequence: CDR1 SGDLS, CDR2 YYNGEE. V gave up 0 bases and J gave up 3 bases, with 3 bases separating them. The CDR3 consists of 12 residues. The CDR3 sequence: CASSVGDTEAFF. The CDR3 coding sequence is TGTGCCAGCAGCGTAGGGGACACTGAAGCTTTCTTT.

About this clone: Other DNA sequences in the sample encode the same CDR3. This rearrangement joins TRBV19 to TRBJ2-1, with 8 bases aligning to TRBD2. Per germline, CDR1 LNHDA and CDR2 SQIVND (reference sequence). The CDR3 runs to 15 residues. V gave up 3 bases and J gave up 0 bases; unmatched junction bases: 1. The CDR3 reads CASSIGGGSYNEQFF. The DNA for the CDR3 is TGTGCCAGTAGTATCGGGGGGGGCTCCTACAATGAGCAGTTCTTC.

V and J are TRBV7-3 and TRBJ1-1; 7 positions match TRBD1. This CDR3 spans 15 amino acids. V lost 4 bases and J lost 0; bases outside the gene matches: 5. Germline assignment: CDR1 SGHTA and CDR2 FQGTGA. The CDR3 sequence is CASSSTGQLNTEAFF. DNA for the CDR3: TGTGCCAGCAGCTCGACGGGACAGCTGAACACTGAAGCTTTCTTT.

This clone was detected only a few times. The chain carries TRBV2 and TRBJ1-5; tentatively, D is TRBD1 (6 bases). The CDR3 is 15 residues long. V lost 4 bases and J lost 0, with 10 bases in between. Germline values: CDR1 SNHLY, CDR2 FYNNEI. CDR3 residues: CASSARGHSNQPQHF. CDR3 nucleotides: TGTGCCAGCAGTGCCAGGGGCCATAGCAATCAGCCCCAGCATTTT.

The chain joins TRBV30 to TRBJ2-7; either TRBD1 or TRBD2 may fit D (6 bases each). CDR3 length: 13 residues. The germline CDR1 and CDR2 sequences are GTSNPN and SVGIG (reference sequence). The V and J ends lost 1 base and 6 bases respectively, with 13 bases between them. CDR3 bases: TGTGCCTGGAGTGCGGGGGCAGGCGGCGAGCAGTACTTC. This encodes CAWSAGAGGEQYF.

The chain combines TRBV13 with TRBJ1-2, with 9 bases fitting TRBD1. From germline, CDR1 is PRHDT and CDR2 FYEKMQ (reference sequence). CDR3 length: 14 amino acids. V shed 2 bases and J 6 bases; nucleotides not matched to a gene: 4. The CDR3 sequence: CASSLPGQGDGYTF. CDR3 sequence (DNA): TGTGCCAGCAGCTTACCGGGACAGGGTGATGGCTACACCTTC. Based on the CDR3 plus reference TRBV13 and TRBJ1-2, the full variable domain is AAGVIQSPRHLIKEKRETATLKCYPIPRHDTVYWYQQGPGQDPQFLISFYEKMQSDKGSIPDRFSAQQFSDYHSELNMSSLELGDSALYFCASSLPGQGDGYTFGSGTRLTVV.

The chain has TRBV2 and TRBJ2-7; tentative D call: TRBD2 (5 bases). From germline, CDR1 is SNHLY and CDR2 FYNNEI. The CDR3 extends over 11 amino acids. The V gene lost 7 bases and the J gene lost 7 bases, with 11 bases spanning the gap. The CDR3 nucleotides are TGTGCCAGCACCGAGACGGGAGAGCAGTACTTC. It is translated as CASTETGEQYF.

The chain carries TRBV25-1 and TRBJ1-2; 8 bases line up with TRBD1. The CDR3 length is 13 residues. Germline values: CDR1 MGHDK, CDR2 SYGVNS. Losses at the gene ends were 2 bases for V and 7 bases for J; bases not matched to a gene: 3. The CDR3 region is CASSEGQGSGYTF. CDR3 DNA sequence: TGTGCCAGCAGTGAAGGACAGGGAAGTGGCTACACCTTC.

The chain couples TRBV10-2 to TRBJ2-7; D is ambiguous. Germline V gene sequence: CDR1 WSHSY, CDR2 SAAADI. The CDR3 has 12 residues. V was pared by 1 base and J by 0 bases, with 1 base between. CDR3 sequence reads: CASSEYSYEQYF. DNA for the CDR3: TGCGCCAGCAGTGAGTACTCCTACGAGCAGTACTTC.

The rearrangement links TRBV23-1 to TRBJ1-1; the D is unclear. TRBV23-1 is identified as an open reading frame with a role that is uncertain. This CDR3 is 15 amino acids long. V lost 6 bases and J 0 bases, leaving 14 bases between the germline ends. CDR3 in DNA: TGCGCCAGCAGATTTCTCGTTATCCTGAACACTGAAGCTTTCTTT. It translates to CASRFLVILNTEAFF.

This clone has only a few counts. The chain is built from TRBV27 and TRBJ2-7; 8 nucleotides line up with TRBD1. The CDR3 has 15 residues. CDR1 and CDR2 from the germline V gene are MNHEY and SMNVEV (reference sequence). The V gene end was trimmed by 5 bases and the J gene end by 3 bases; junction bases not matched to a gene: 9. DNA for the CDR3: TGTGCCAGCAGTATTCTACAGGGGGGTAGCTACGAGCAGTACTTC. The encoded protein is CASSILQGGSYEQYF.

The chain has TRBV5-1 and TRBJ2-3; D remains unclear. The CDR3 has 11 amino acids. CDR1 and CDR2 (germline): SGHRS, YFSETQ. The germline V and J ends were trimmed by 4 bases and 4 bases, with 4 bases remaining between them. This chain's CDR3 is CASSLADTQYF. As DNA, the CDR3 is TGCGCCAGCAGCCTCGCAGATACGCAGTATTTT.

This clone has only one observation. The V call is TRBV27, the J call TRBJ1-6; D might be TRBD1 (5 bases). Trimming removed 3 bases at V and 6 bases at J, with 9 bases between. This CDR3 has 14 residues. Per germline, CDR1 MNHEY and CDR2 SMNVEV (reference sequence). CDR3 in amino acids: CASSFYRINSPLHF. The CDR3 region has the DNA TGTGCCAGCAGTTTTTACAGGATTAATTCACCCCTCCACTTT.

This chain uses TRBV25-1 with TRBJ1-5; no clear D. There are 14 residues in the CDR3. Germline V gives CDR1 MGHDK, CDR2 SYGVNS. V was cut by 0 bases and J by 7 bases, with 10 bases left in between. The CDR3 is CASSEYGEGQPQHF. The DNA for the CDR3 is TGTGCCAGCAGTGAATACGGGGAAGGCCAGCCCCAGCATTTT.